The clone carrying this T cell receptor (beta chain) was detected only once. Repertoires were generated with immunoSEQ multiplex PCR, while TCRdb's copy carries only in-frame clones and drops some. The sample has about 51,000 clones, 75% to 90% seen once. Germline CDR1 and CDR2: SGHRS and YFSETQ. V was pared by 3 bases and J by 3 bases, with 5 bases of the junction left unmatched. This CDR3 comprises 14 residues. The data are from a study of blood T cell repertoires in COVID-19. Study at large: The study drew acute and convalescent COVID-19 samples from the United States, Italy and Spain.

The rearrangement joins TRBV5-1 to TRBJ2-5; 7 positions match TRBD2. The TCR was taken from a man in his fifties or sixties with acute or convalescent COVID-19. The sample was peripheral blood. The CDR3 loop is CASSSGAGKETQYF. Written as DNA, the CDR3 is TGCGCCAGCAGCTCCGGAGCGGGAAAAGAGACCCAGTACTTC.